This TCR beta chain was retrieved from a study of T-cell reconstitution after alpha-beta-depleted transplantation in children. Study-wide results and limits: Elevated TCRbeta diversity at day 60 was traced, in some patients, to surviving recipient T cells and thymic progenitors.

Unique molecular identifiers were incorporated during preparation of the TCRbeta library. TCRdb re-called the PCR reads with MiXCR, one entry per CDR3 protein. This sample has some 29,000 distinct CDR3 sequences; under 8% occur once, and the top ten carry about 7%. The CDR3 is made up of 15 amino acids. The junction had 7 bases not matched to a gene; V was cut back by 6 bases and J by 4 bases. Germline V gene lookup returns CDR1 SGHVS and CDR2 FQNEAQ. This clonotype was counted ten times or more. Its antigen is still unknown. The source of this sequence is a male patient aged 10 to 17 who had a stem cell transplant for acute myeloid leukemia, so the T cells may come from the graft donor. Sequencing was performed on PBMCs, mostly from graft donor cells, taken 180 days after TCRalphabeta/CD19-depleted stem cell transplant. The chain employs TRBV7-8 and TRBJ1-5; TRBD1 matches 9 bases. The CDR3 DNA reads TGTGCCAGCAGTTCCACCGGGACAGGGAATCAGCCCCAGCATTTT. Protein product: CASSSTGTGNQPQHF.